The 5 T cell receptor beta chains listed next were all sequenced from one sample in a study of blood T cell repertoires in COVID-19. TCRdb's copy holds only in-frame clones and misses some; the assay was immunoSEQ multiplex PCR. This sample has about 170,000 clones, with 84% found just once. The sequencing sample was made of peripheral blood. The receptors stem from a woman older than 75 with COVID-19, enrolled during active disease.

This sequence joins TRBV6-5 and TRBJ1-2; 10 nucleotides line up with TRBD1. The trim removed 7 bases at V and 3 bases at J, leaving 5 bases unmatched. Germline V gene lookup returns CDR1 MNHEY and CDR2 SVGAGI. CDR3 length: 14 residues. The CDR3 bases are TGTGCCAGCACGACGACAGGGGGCTACTATGGCTACACCTTC. It codes for CASTTTGGYYGYTF.

V is TRBV5-8 and J is TRBJ2-3; TRBD2 matches at 10 bases. V gave up 2 bases and J gave up 2 bases; unmatched junction bases: 8. Looked up from germline, CDR1 is SGHTS and CDR2 is YDEGEE. The CDR3 totals 17 residues. In DNA form, the CDR3 reads TGTGCCAGCAGCTTATCCCGACTAGCGGGCCTCACAGATACGCAGTATTTT. Protein: CASSLSRLAGLTDTQYF.

This clone has just a few counts. V gene TRBV10-3 combines with J gene TRBJ2-3, with a possible D match to TRBD1 (6 bases). Germline assignment: CDR1 ENHRY and CDR2 SYGVKD. V dropped 4 bases and J dropped 3 bases, with 11 bases sitting between them. This CDR3 is 14 amino acids long. The CDR3, as DNA: TGTGCCATCAGTGCTAGTACAGGGACAGATACGCAGTATTTT. Amino acid sequence: CAISASTGTDTQYF.

The V and J genes are TRBV9 and TRBJ2-5, with D possibly being TRBD1 (5 bases). The CDR3 is 16 amino acids. V lost 0 bases and J lost 1, with 13 bases in between. Germline-derived CDR1 and CDR2 are SGDLS and YYNGEE. Here the CDR3 reads CASSVVTEKFQETQYF. As DNA, the CDR3 is TGTGCCAGCAGCGTAGTGACAGAAAAGTTCCAAGAGACCCAGTACTTC.

The V call is TRBV7-3, the J call TRBJ2-1; TRBD2 is a possible D gene (6 bases). The CDR3 loop spans 15 amino acids. Germline CDR1 reads SGHTA; CDR2 reads FQGTGA. The V and J ends lost 0 bases and 2 bases respectively, with 8 bases between them. CDR3 coding DNA: TGTGCCAGCAGCTTAACTAGCGGCGCCTACAATGAGCAGTTCTTC. Translating it yields CASSLTSGAYNEQFF.